A selection of T cell receptor beta chains follows, all from one sample in a study of OX40 agonist ivuxolimab in advanced cancers. Using immunoSEQ multiplex PCR, the repertoire was profiled, and TCRdb retains in-frame clones only, with some absent. Here the sample spans about 100,000 clones, 80% to 90% being singletons. Sequencing was performed on CD4+ or CD8+ T cells sorted from blood, taken in a trial of the OX40 agonist ivuxolimab. The receptors stem from an adult with an advanced solid tumor such as melanoma, head and neck, liver or kidney cancer. Both conserved end residues are part of each CDR3. The order of the fields is J gene, V gene, CDR3 protein.

>TRBJ2-1|TRBV27
CASSLVLVAGGPGNEQFF
>TRBJ2-4|TRBV18
CASSGDRAAKNIQYF
>TRBJ2-7|TRBV7-2
CASSFLTEQYF
>TRBJ1-3|TRBV19
CASSMVQGLGGNTIYF
>NA|TRBV7-8
CASSSYGLVYEQYF
>TRBJ2-7|TRBV7-2
CASSLDGRPPYEQYF
>TRBJ2-7|TRBV7-2
CASSPLQHYEQYF
>TRBJ1-1|TRBV14
CASTPRGKDEAFF
>TRBJ1-4|TRBV4-2
CASSQDATNEKLFF
>TRBJ1-3|TRBV7-6
CASSYSLGNTIYF
>TRBJ2-3|TRBV5-1
CASSLGQTTQYF
>TRBJ2-7|TRBV6-5
CASSLVRGYEQYF
>TRBJ2-2|TRBV27
CASRRARGTGGELFF
>TRBJ2-2|TRBV7-8
CASSVNRPFPGNTGELFF
>TRBJ2-7|TRBV4-2
CASSPNGATGSYEQYF
>TRBJ2-3|TRBV7-2
CASSLANTDTQYF
>TRBJ1-5|TRBV4-1
CASSQLPGGSGQPQHF
>TRBJ1-2|TRBV7-9
CASSLWAARRHGYTF
>TRBJ2-4|TRBV11-2
CASSFWGDSKNIQYF
>TRBJ1-6|TRBV13
CASSLGGGAYNSPLHF
>TRBJ1-5|TRBV4-1
CASSQDLWRPSARQPQHF
>TRBJ1-5|TRBV30
CAWSVQGGFNQPQHF
>TRBJ2-5|TRBV7-7
CASSLGGSSQETQYF
>TRBJ2-7|TRBV6-5
CASSYGTSYEQYF
>TRBJ1-5|TRBV7-8
CASSFKDSVSNQPQHF
>TRBJ2-2|TRBV18
CASSPVFQTVNTGELFF
>TRBJ2-3|TRBV6-5
CASRQSASGTDTQYF
>TRBJ2-7|TRBV5-1
CASSENYEQYF
>TRBJ1-1|TRBV10-1
CASSPNTAEAFF
>TRBJ2-7|TRBV18
CASSPGTGGSYEQYF
>TRBJ1-2|TRBV2
CASSAVGLNYGYTF
>TRBJ2-7|TRBV7-9
CASSPYSSRGEEQYF
>TRBJ1-6|TRBV30
CAWSVGPASPLHF
>TRBJ2-5|TRBV5-1
CASSFGPQETQYF
>TRBJ2-3|TRBV2
CASTTVGGSTDTQYF
>TRBJ1-6|TRBV27
CASKPRGGTNSPLHF
>TRBJ1-2|TRBV6-5
CASSDRPGDGYTF
>TRBJ2-1|TRBV7-3
CASSSQGNEQFF
>TRBJ2-2|TRBV5-1
CASSLLGGELFF
>NA|TRBV2
CASSEVGRSSYEQYF
>TRBJ2-7|TRBV30
CAWSVPGLAGVYEQYF
>TRBJ1-2|TRBV2
CASSALYGYGYTF
>TRBJ1-1|TRBV9
CASSVVASTEAFF
>TRBJ2-1|TRBV6-1
CASSESGRRSYNEQFF
>TRBJ1-1|TRBV19
CASSIGRWNTEAFF
>TRBJ2-2|TRBV12-2
CASRSSTAGAGELFF
>TRBJ1-4|TRBV25-1
CASSSLQRAPEKLFF
>TRBJ2-7|TRBV5-5
CASSLSTTGTTPYEQYF
>TRBJ2-1|TRBV7-9
CASSSLPGLAGDNEQFF
>TRBJ2-1|TRBV9
CASSPRGAGAYNEQFF
>TRBJ1-1|TRBV4-3
CASSQARGHTEAFF
>TRBJ1-1|TRBV2
CASRTGAANTEAFF
>TRBJ2-7|TRBV30
CAWSRTGGEQYF
>TRBJ1-1|TRBV19
CASSRRGNTEAFF
>TRBJ1-5|TRBV2
CASSGQGFPQPQHF
>TRBJ1-1|TRBV10-3
CAIRDRPNTEAFF